Following are 14 T cell receptor beta chains from one sample sequenced in a study of T-cell reconstitution after alpha-beta-depleted transplantation in children (dated by TCRdb to the mid-2010s). In light of the paper, this sample's treatment or condition label describes: allogeneic hematopoietic cell transplantation with graft depleted of TCRalphabeta T cells and CD19 B cells. The method was PCR. Sequencer: Illumina HiSeq 2500. TCR library preparation used molecular barcoding, with unique molecular identifiers applied to normalize quantification of the TCRbeta repertoire. Through fastp at Q25 and MiXCR, TCRdb rebuilt clones from the public reads, retaining in-frame beta chains. A single entry per CDR3 protein holds the most common genes and DNA from its merged rows. The sample table lists 600,000 to 800,000 distinct CDR3 sequences, less than 15% of them with a count of one. The top ten clonotypes cover 0.79% of the sample.

The sample in question was PBMCs, obtained before TCRalphabeta/CD19-depleted stem cell transplant. The receptors derive from a girl aged 2 to 10 with congenital amegakaryocytic thrombocytopenia, due to receive a stem cell transplant.

The chain carries TRBV5-6 and TRBJ2-5; perhaps TRBD1 as D (6 bases). Germline CDR1 and CDR2: SGHDT and YYEEEE. Trimming took off 1 base at V and 2 bases at J, with 15 bases between the two ends. CDR3 size: 16 residues. CDR3 DNA sequence: TGTGCCAGCAGCTTGATGGACAGTAGAGGGCAAGAGACCCAGTACTTC. This sequence encodes CASSLMDSRGQETQYF. Supplemented by reference TRBV5-6 and TRBJ2-5, the full variable domain reads DAGVTQSPTHLIKTRGQQVTLRCSPKSGHDTVSWYQQALGQGPQFIFQYYEEEERQRGNFPDRFSGHQFPNYSSELNVNALLLGDSALYLCASSLMDSRGQETQYFGPGTRLLVL.

In this sample, this clonotype turned up many times. This rearrangement joins TRBV5-1 to TRBJ2-7; no clear D. The CDR3 has 14 amino acids. V lost 4 bases and J lost 1, with 12 bases in between. From germline, CDR1 is SGHRS and CDR2 YFSETQ. The CDR3 nucleotides read TGCGCCAGCAGCCTCGACTTTTATTCCTACGAGCAGTACTTC. It encodes CASSLDFYSYEQYF.

This clonotype was seen repeatedly, ten times or more. J is TRBJ2-3 and V is TRBV20-1, with 10 bases matching TRBD2. The CDR3 spans 16 residues. Germline V CDR1 and CDR2: DFQATT, SNEGSKA (reference sequence). J gave up 8 bases and V 4 bases, and 15 bases lay outside the gene matches. CDR3 sequence: CSAIVGTSGTRGTQYF. For the CDR3, the DNA is TGCAGTGCTATAGTTGGTACTAGCGGGACTCGAGGTACGCAGTATTTT.

Comment on this clonotype: A read error may be the cause here, since a much bigger clone is one base away. The V gene is TRBV6-4, the J gene TRBJ2-3; 8 nucleotides match TRBD1. This CDR3 is built from 15 residues. Germline CDR1 reads MRHNA; CDR2 reads SNTAGT. CDR3 amino acids: CASSDVAGGADRQYF. The CDR3 DNA reads TGTGCCAGCAGTGATGTGGCAGGGGGCGCAGATAGGCAGTATTTT.

This clonotype was picked up many times. This chain joins TRBV5-1 and TRBJ2-7; D gene ambiguous. Trimming removed 8 bases at V and 7 bases at J, with 22 bases between. The germline V gene has CDR1 SGHRS and CDR2 YFSETQ. CDR3 length: 14 amino acids. This CDR3 is CASTSLPGKYEQYF. The CDR3 bases are TGCGCCAGTACAAGCCTTCCAGGAAAGTATGAGCAGTACTTC.

As for this clonotype: This may be a read error: a much more frequent sequence differs by one nucleotide. CDR3 protein: CASSLAVANEPFF. Written as DNA, the CDR3 is TGTGCCAGCAGCTTAGCGGTCGCCAATGAGCCGTTCTTC. The J gene is TRBJ2-1, the V gene TRBV7-6; D is ambiguous. The length of the CDR3 is 13 residues. Germline CDR1 and CDR2: SGHVS and FNYEAQ.

CDR3 loop: CASSSGDLQPQHF. The CDR3 coding sequence is TGTGCCAGCAGTTCAGGGGATCTTCAGCCCCAGCATTTT. The rearrangement links TRBV27 to TRBJ1-5; a possible D gene is TRBD1 (6 bases). The V and J ends lost 4 bases and 6 bases respectively, with 10 bases between them. CDR3 size: 13 residues. The germline V gene encodes CDR1 MNHEY and CDR2 SMNVEV (reference sequence).

CDR3 nucleotides: TGCAGCGTTGCAGTTGCAACTAATGAAAAACTGTTTTTT. Translating it yields CSVAVATNEKLFF. This chain connects TRBV29-1 to TRBJ1-4; D ambiguous. CDR3 size: 13 residues. V dropped 4 bases and J dropped 0 bases, with 6 bases sitting between them. The V gene's germline CDR1 is SQVTM and CDR2 ANQGSEA. Combining the CDR3 with reference TRBV29-1 and TRBJ1-4 gives the whole variable domain SAVISQKPSRDICQRGTSLTIQCQVDSQVTMMFWYRQQPGQSLTLIATANQGSEATYESGFVIDKFPISRPNLTFSTLTVSNMSPEDSSIYLCSVAVATNEKLFFGSGTQLSVL.

V is TRBV30 and J is TRBJ2-1, with 10 bases identical to TRBD1. The J segment lost 8 bases and the V segment lost 4 bases, leaving 8 bases of the junction unmatched. The CDR3 spans 14 residues. Per germline, CDR1 GTSNPN and CDR2 SVGIG (reference sequence). For the CDR3, the DNA is TGTGCCTGGACTACGGGACAGGGGACGCATGAGCAGTTCTTC. Translating gives CAWTTGQGTHEQFF.

This clonotype has ten or more counts. The rearrangement joins TRBV20-1 to TRBJ2-1; D gene ambiguous. This CDR3 region has 11 residues. Trimming shortened V by 6 bases and J by 7 bases, and 10 bases separated the two germline ends. CDR1 is DFQATT and CDR2 is SNEGSKA in the germline V gene (reference sequence). The CDR3 nucleotides read TGCAGTGCACCCTCCATTAATGAGCAGTTCTTC. It codes for CSAPSINEQFF.

The V call is TRBV27, the J call TRBJ2-3; maybe TRBD2 (6 bases). Trimming took off 10 bases at V and 1 base at J, with 18 bases between the two ends. Per germline, CDR1 MNHEY and CDR2 SMNVEV (reference sequence). The CDR3 contains 15 residues. The CDR3 DNA follows: TGTGCCACTAAGTTGGGGGGAGGACGCACAGATACGCAGTATTTT. Translated: CATKLGGGRTDTQYF.

This clonotype was picked up a small number of times. V and J are TRBV5-1 and TRBJ2-3, with D possibly being TRBD2 (6 bases). Trimming took off 3 bases at V and 4 bases at J, with 15 bases between the two ends. CDR1 and CDR2 from the germline V gene are SGHRS and YFSETQ. The CDR3 is 15 amino acids. CDR3 sequence reads: CASSWGETRADTQYF. CDR3 nucleotide sequence: TGCGCCAGCAGCTGGGGGGAGACTAGAGCAGATACGCAGTATTTT.

Many counts were recorded for this clonotype. The chain carries TRBV11-2 and TRBJ2-3; no firm D call. With 1 base removed from V and 2 bases from J, the gap between germline ends came to 16 bases. The CDR3 has 17 residues. The germline V gene has CDR1 SGHAT and CDR2 FQNNGV. DNA for the CDR3: TGTGCCAGCAGCTTAGTAGGGAATTTGGAAAACACAGATACGCAGTATTTT. This gives the protein CASSLVGNLENTDTQYF.

The V call is TRBV6-1, the J call TRBJ2-1; the D gene is possibly TRBD2 (5 bases). There are 14 residues in the CDR3. Germline V gene lookup returns CDR1 MNHNS and CDR2 SASEGT. The V and J ends lost 1 base and 7 bases respectively, with 11 bases between them. The CDR3 is CASSEEVRGNEQFF. CDR3 DNA sequence: TGTGCCAGCAGTGAAGAAGTCAGAGGGAATGAGCAGTTCTTC.